This TCR beta chain was recorded in a study of blood T cell repertoires in COVID-19. Study-wide background: The United States, Italy and Spain supplied acute and convalescent COVID-19 samples.

This clone turned up a few times. The CDR3 length is 14 residues. Germline V CDR1 and CDR2: SGHRS, YFSETQ. Trimming took off 1 base at V and 4 bases at J, with 11 bases between the two ends. Seattle patients were enrolled during active infection and followed longitudinally. Study processing details: The authors estimated nucleated cell counts from reference gene primer amplification. This table comes from immunoSEQ multiplex PCR, and its TCRdb copy is limited to in-frame clones, with some not included. D and trimming were read from the DNA, whereas the V and J calls and clone size are those reported in that table. There are about 130,000 clones in the sample; approximately 90% occur only once, and less than 4.5% lies in the top ten.

Sequencing was done on a sample of peripheral blood. The chain employs TRBV5-1 and TRBJ1-1; a possible D gene is TRBD1 (6 bases). This TCR derives from a man in his sixties with COVID-19, enrolled during active disease. Here the CDR3 reads CASSLTGTGTEAFF. DNA of the CDR3: TGCGCCAGCAGCTTGACAGGGACGGGCACTGAAGCTTTCTTT.